The source of this T cell receptor (beta chain) is a study of tissue T cells after allogeneic stem cell transplantation. Notes on the study in general: Blood and spleen captured only part of the tissue TCR repertoire.

Enrolled prospectively were adult allogeneic hematopoietic cell transplant recipients whose graft-versus-host disease was steroid-refractory. Median post-mortem interval was approximately ten hours for GI, liver, skin and lymphoid tissues. As for this clone: Its antigen is currently unknown.

TCRdb keeps only in-frame clones here, not all; method: immunoSEQ multiplex PCR. The sample comprises several thousand clones, roughly 78% of which are singletons, and approximately 10% rests with the top ten. Germline V lookup: CDR1 MDHEN, CDR2 SYDVKM. The CDR3 has 13 amino acids. Trimming shortened V by 1 base and J by 6 bases, and 7 bases separated the two germline ends. The genes are TRBV28 and TRBJ1-5; no clear D. This sample comprised esophageal tissue, obtained at autopsy. The TCR was taken from a male patient at least 60 years old with steroid-refractory graft-versus-host disease after an allogeneic stem cell transplant. Some T cells may be transferred from the graft donor. The CDR3 nucleotides read TGTGCCAGCAGTTTATTGAGTGGTCAGCCCCAGCATTTT. Translation gives CASSLLSGQPQHF.